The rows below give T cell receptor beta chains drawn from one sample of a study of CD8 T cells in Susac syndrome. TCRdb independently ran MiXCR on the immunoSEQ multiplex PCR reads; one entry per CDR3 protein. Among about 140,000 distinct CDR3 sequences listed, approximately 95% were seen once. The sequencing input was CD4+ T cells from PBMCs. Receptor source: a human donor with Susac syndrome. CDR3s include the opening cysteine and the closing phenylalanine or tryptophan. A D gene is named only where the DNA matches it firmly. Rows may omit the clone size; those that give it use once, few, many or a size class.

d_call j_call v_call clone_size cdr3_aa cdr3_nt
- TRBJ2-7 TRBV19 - CASSIAPRYEQYF TGTGCCAGTAGTATCGCCCCGAGGTACGAGCAGTACTTC
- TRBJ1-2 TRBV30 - CAWSANERWNYGYTF TGTGCCTGGAGCGCTAATGAACGATGGAACTATGGCTACACCTTC
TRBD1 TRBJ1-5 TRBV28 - CASSSGQGINQPQHF TGTGCCAGCAGCTCCGGACAGGGGATAAATCAGCCCCAGCATTTT
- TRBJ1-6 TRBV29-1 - CSVEVSGNSPLHF TGCAGCGTTGAAGTATCAGGGAATTCACCCCTCCACTTT
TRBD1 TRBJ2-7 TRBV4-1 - CASSQVGTGGSEQYF TGCGCCAGCAGCCAGGTCGGGACAGGGGGCTCCGAGCAGTACTTC
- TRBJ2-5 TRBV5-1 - CASSSQGVGETQYF TGCGCCAGCAGCTCGCAGGGCGTTGGAGAGACCCAGTACTTC
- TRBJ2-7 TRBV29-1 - CSVGTLSSYEQYF TGCAGCGTTGGAACGCTAAGCTCCTACGAGCAGTACTTC
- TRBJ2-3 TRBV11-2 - CASSLARQRTDTQYF TGTGCCAGCAGCTTAGCCAGACAGCGCACAGATACGCAGTATTTT
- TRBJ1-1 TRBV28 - CASKPTGLTTEAFF TGTGCCAGCAAACCGACAGGATTGACCACTGAAGCTTTCTTT
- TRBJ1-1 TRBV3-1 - CASSQRDMNTEAFF TGTGCCAGCAGCCAAAGGGACATGAACACTGAAGCTTTCTTT
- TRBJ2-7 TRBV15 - CATSRGGLDEQYF TGTGCCACCAGCAGAGGTGGGCTCGACGAGCAGTACTTC
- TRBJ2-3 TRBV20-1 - CSARSPGLDTQYF TGCAGTGCTAGATCCCCGGGACTAGATACGCAGTATTTT
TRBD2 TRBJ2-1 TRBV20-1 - CSAALAGLSYNEQFF TGCAGTGCAGCCCTAGCGGGCTTATCCTACAATGAGCAGTTCTTC
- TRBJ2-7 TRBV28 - CASTISSTYEQYF TGTGCCAGCACAATTAGCTCAACCTACGAGCAGTACTTC
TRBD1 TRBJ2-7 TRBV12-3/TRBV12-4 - CASGQGHNEQYF TGTGCCAGCGGACAGGGTCACAACGAGCAGTACTTC
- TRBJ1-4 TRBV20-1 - CSATYRATNEKLFF TGCAGTGCGACCTACAGGGCAACTAATGAAAAACTGTTTTTT
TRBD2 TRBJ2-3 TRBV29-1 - CSVATSGWVDTQYF TGCAGCGTGGCCACTAGCGGGTGGGTAGATACGCAGTATTTT
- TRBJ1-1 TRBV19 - CASSPRTLSTSTEAFF TGTGCCAGTAGCCCCAGGACCCTTTCAACTAGCACTGAAGCTTTCTTT
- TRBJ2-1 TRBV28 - CASSGDYSSYNEQFF TGTGCCAGCAGTGGTGACTATTCATCCTACAATGAGCAGTTCTTC
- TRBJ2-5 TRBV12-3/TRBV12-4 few CASSLVSETQYF TGTGCCAGCAGTTTAGTCTCGGAGACCCAGTACTTC
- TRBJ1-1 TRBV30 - CAWSDGDPEAFF TGTGCCTGGAGTGACGGAGATCCTGAAGCTTTCTTT
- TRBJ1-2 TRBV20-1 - CSASVDSNRGGYTF TGCAGTGCTAGCGTCGACAGCAACCGGGGGGGCTACACCTTC
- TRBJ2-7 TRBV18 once CASSNPTSYEQYF TGTGCCAGCTCAAATCCTACAAGCTACGAGCAGTACTTC
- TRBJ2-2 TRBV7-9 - CASSLREPAGELFF TGTGCCAGCAGCTTACGTGAGCCCGCCGGGGAGCTGTTTTTT
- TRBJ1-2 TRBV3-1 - CASSLAPNYGYTF TGTGCCAGCAGCCTGGCTCCGAACTATGGCTACACCTTC
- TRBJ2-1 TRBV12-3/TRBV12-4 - CASIYWGTSSYNEQFF TGTGCCAGCATCTATTGGGGGACCAGCTCCTACAATGAGCAGTTCTTC
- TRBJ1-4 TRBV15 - CATSREGPINEKLFF TGTGCCACCAGCAGAGAGGGGCCGATTAATGAAAAACTGTTTTTT
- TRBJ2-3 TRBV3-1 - CASSQRTVTDTQYF TGTGCCAGCAGCCAAAGGACAGTCACAGATACGCAGTATTTT
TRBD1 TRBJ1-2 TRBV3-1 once CASSQGQGNGYTF TGTGCCAGCAGCCAAGGACAGGGGAATGGCTACACCTTC
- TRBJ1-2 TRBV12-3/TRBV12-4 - CASTPRGLGYTF TGTGCCAGCACCCCCCGGGGCCTCGGCTACACCTTC
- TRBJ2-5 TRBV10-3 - CAISENPQETQYF TGTGCCATCAGTGAGAACCCCCAAGAGACCCAGTACTTC
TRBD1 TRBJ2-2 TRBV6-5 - CASSYGQGVMTGELFF TGTGCCAGCAGTTATGGGCAGGGGGTCATGACCGGGGAGCTGTTTTTT
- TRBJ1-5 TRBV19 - CASSIAAAGQPQHF TGTGCCAGTAGTATAGCGGCAGCCGGTCAGCCCCAGCATTTT
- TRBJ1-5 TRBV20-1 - CSARERGEFNQPQHF TGCAGTGCTAGAGAAAGGGGAGAATTCAATCAGCCCCAGCATTTT
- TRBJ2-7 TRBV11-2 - CASSLSRYEQYF TGTGCCAGCAGCTTGTCCCGTTACGAGCAGTACTTC
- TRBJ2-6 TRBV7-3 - CASSPPGANVLTF TGTGCCAGCAGCCCCCCTGGGGCCAACGTCCTGACTTTC
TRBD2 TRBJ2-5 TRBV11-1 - CASSLGLAGEGETQYF TGTGCCAGCAGCCTAGGACTAGCGGGGGAAGGGGAGACCCAGTACTTC
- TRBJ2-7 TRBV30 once CAWSALDEQYF TGTGCCTGGAGTGCCCTGGACGAGCAGTACTTC
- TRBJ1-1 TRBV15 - CATSNRSNTEAFF TGTGCCACCAGCAACAGGAGCAACACTGAAGCTTTCTTT
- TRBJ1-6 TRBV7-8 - CASSAWGRGVDSPLHF TGTGCCAGCAGCGCCTGGGGTAGGGGGGTCGATTCACCCCTCCACTTT
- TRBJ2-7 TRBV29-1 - CSVRPSYEQYF TGCAGCGTTCGCCCTAGCTACGAGCAGTACTTC
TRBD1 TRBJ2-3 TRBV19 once CASSPGTGGYTQYF TGTGCCAGTAGTCCTGGGACAGGGGGCTATACGCAGTATTTT
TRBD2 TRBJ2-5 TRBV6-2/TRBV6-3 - CASNPRREGGETQYF TGTGCCAGCAACCCAAGGAGGGAGGGTGGAGAGACCCAGTACTTC
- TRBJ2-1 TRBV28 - CASTATTGSPTYNEQFF TGTGCCAGCACTGCAACGACGGGTTCACCCACCTACAATGAGCAGTTCTTC
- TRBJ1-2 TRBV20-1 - CSASETVNYGYTF TGCAGTGCTAGCGAGACAGTTAACTATGGCTACACCTTC